This T cell receptor (beta chain) was identified in a study of shared clonotypes between healthy human individuals. Findings and limits, study-wide: The researchers took only blood, and tissue repertoires probably look different.

Profiling relied on immunoSEQ multiplex PCR, and the TCRdb table lists in-frame clones only, not all of them. The table includes some 2.3 million clones, over 85% detected once. CD45RA+ naive and CD45RA-negative memory subsets were separated from CD4+ cells. The CDR3 has 15 amino acids. V was trimmed by 3 bases and J by 3 bases, leaving 16 bases between them. Germline V gene lookup returns CDR1 SGHRS and CDR2 YFSETQ. With regard to this clone: Its antigen is currently unknown.

The TCR comes from a man between 18 and 29 years old in good health. Some clones in this sample may be carry-over from other donors' samples. The gene calls are TRBV5-1 and TRBJ2-7, with D possibly being TRBD1 (6 bases). The sample was naive CD4+ T cells from PBMCs. Specified subset: CD45RA+ positively selected. CDR3 DNA sequence: TGCGCCAGCAGCTCCGGACAGCCTGGGGGCTACGAGCAGTACTTC. Its protein product is CASSSGQPGGYEQYF.